This T cell receptor (beta chain) emerged from a study of blood T cell repertoires in COVID-19. Study details: Sample material is recorded as cDNA or gDNA derived from T cells, B-cell-depleted T cells, or PBMCs.

Assay: immunoSEQ multiplex PCR; the TCRdb copy retains only in-frame clones and omits some. The sample has about 120,000 clones; over 80% are singletons. Sequenced: peripheral blood. This TCR derives from a man younger than 45 with acute or convalescent COVID-19.

CDR3 sequence reads: CASSLTVWRQGYSPLHF. CDR3 coding DNA: TGTGCCAGCAGCTTAACGGTCTGGCGGCAGGGATATTCACCCCTCCACTTT. The V and J genes are TRBV11-2 and TRBJ1-6; TRBD1 might be the D (5 bases). The germline gives CDR1 SGHAT, CDR2 FQNNGV. The germline V and J ends were trimmed by 2 bases and 8 bases, with 19 bases remaining between them. The CDR3 length is 17 residues. Variable domain in full (rest from reference TRBV11-2 and TRBJ1-6): EAGVAQSPRYKIIEKRQSVAFWCNPISGHATLYWYQQILGQGPKLLIQFQNNGVVDDSQLPKDRFSAERLKGVDSTLKIQPAKLEDSAVYLCASSLTVWRQGYSPLHFGNGTRLTVT.